Presented here are 2 T cell receptor beta chains from one specimen sequenced in a study of shared clonotypes between healthy human individuals. Method: immunoSEQ multiplex PCR; TCRdb's copy keeps in-frame clones and lacks some. The sample consists of approximately 980,000 clones, around three quarters of them appearing once. The specimen was memory CD4+ T cells sorted from blood. The subset: CD45RA-negative fraction. These receptors all come from a man aged 18 to 30 in good health.

DNA of the CDR3: TGCGCCACCAGAACCGGACTAGGGGGCCCCAATGAGCAGTTCTTC. Translated: CATRTGLGGPNEQFF. The J gene is TRBJ2-1, the V gene TRBV5-1; D may correspond to TRBD1 or TRBD2 (7 bases each). Germline V gives CDR1 SGHRS, CDR2 YFSETQ. This CDR3 contains 15 residues. Trimming removed 9 bases at V and 6 bases at J, with 22 bases between.

J is TRBJ2-5 and V is TRBV27, with 12 nucleotides matching TRBD2. V shed 0 bases, J shed 4 bases, and the junction held 12 bases outside the gene matches. CDR1 is MNHEY and CDR2 is SMNVEV in the germline V gene (reference sequence). This CDR3 has 19 amino acids. Here the CDR3 DNA reads TGTGCCAGCAGTTTATCGGGAACTAGCGGGGGGATGAGATCAGAGACCCAGTACTTC. This codes for CASSLSGTSGGMRSETQYF.